The sequence of this TCR beta chain was determined in a study of cytomegalovirus exposure and HLA in healthy donors. Background on the study: Earlier, 100 million to 130 million unique TCR beta sequences were recovered from roughly 180 million T cells by an analysis.

This CDR3 contains 16 residues. CDR1 is SGHRS and CDR2 is YFSETQ in the germline V gene. V lost 4 bases and J lost 2; bases outside the gene matches: 5. Researchers ran the PCR with 60 Vbeta and 13 Jbeta primers. Sequencing used immunoSEQ multiplex PCR; TCRdb keeps in-frame clones, though not all of them. This table holds fewer than 200,000 clones, approximately 81% found once. Note on this clone: Its antigen is not identified.

Study-level results: A missense DCLRE1C variant was associated with V- and J-gene trimming of TCR beta chains in a later analysis, and an independent cohort replicated the association. Reported performance of the classifier showed diagnosis of cytomegalovirus status with high specificity and sensitivity.

The sequenced sample was PBMCs. V gene TRBV5-1 combines with J gene TRBJ2-5, with 13 bases that match TRBD2. The TCR was taken from a man under 40 in good health and CMV-seronegative. DNA of the CDR3: TGCGCCAGCAGCCGGACTAGCGGGGGCAAACAAGAGACCCAGTACTTC. Its translation is CASSRTSGGKQETQYF.